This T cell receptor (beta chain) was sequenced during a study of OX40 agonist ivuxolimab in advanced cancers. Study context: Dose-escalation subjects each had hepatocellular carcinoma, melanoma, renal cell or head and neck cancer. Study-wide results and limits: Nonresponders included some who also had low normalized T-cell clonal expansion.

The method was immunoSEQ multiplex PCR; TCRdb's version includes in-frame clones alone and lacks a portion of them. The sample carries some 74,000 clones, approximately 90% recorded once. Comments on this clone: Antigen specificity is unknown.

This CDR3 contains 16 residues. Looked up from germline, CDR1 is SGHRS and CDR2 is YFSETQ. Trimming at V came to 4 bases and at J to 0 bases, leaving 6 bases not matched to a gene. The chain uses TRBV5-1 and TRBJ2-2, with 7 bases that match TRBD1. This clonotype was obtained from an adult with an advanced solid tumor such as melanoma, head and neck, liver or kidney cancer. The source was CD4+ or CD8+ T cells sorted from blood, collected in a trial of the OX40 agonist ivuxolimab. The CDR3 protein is CASSPGRGPNTGELFF. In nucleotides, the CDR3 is TGCGCCAGCAGCCCCGGAAGGGGGCCGAACACCGGGGAGCTGTTTTTT. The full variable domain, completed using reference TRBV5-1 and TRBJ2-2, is KAGVTQTPRYLIKTRGQQVTLSCSPISGHRSVSWYQQTPGQGLQFLFEYFSETQRNKGNFPGRFSGRQFSNSRSEMNVSTLELGDSALYLCASSPGRGPNTGELFFGEGSRLTVL.